Presented here are 18 T cell receptor beta chains from one specimen sequenced in a study of blood T cells in healthy people across ages. Alongside a J-beta primer mix, a sample-barcoded 5' primer served in a second PCR lasting roughly 7 to 11 cycles. A single record per CDR3 protein comes from TCRdb applying MiXCR to the 5' RACE reads. Among about 800,000 distinct CDR3 sequences listed, roughly 25% were seen once. This sample was shared with a second study, whose subject was T cells of mothers and their children.

Sequencing was done on a sample of blood. The receptors here all came from a boy aged 5-17 years in good health.

This clonotype was seen more than once but under ten times. The chain combines TRBV29-1 with TRBJ1-2; D not resolved. The V end was cut by 3 bases, the J end by 7 bases, with 9 bases between. Looked up from germline, CDR1 is SQVTM and CDR2 is ANQGSEA. This CDR3 contains 11 residues. In nucleotides, the CDR3 is TGCAGCGTTGAGGACTCGGCTGGCTACACCTTC. Translated, it gives CSVEDSAGYTF.

This clonotype was seen a few times. The chain joins TRBV19 to TRBJ2-2; D call uncertain. Trimming took off 6 bases at V and 5 bases at J, with 10 bases between the two ends. The CDR3 sequence is 13 residues long. Germline-derived CDR1 and CDR2 are LNHDA and SQIVND (reference sequence). The CDR3 DNA follows: TGTGCCAGTAGCGATGTCGTGACCGGGGAGCTGTTTTTT. Translation gives CASSDVVTGELFF.

The J gene is TRBJ1-2, the V gene TRBV20-1; 7 nucleotides match TRBD1. Per germline, CDR1 DFQATT and CDR2 SNEGSKA (reference sequence). The CDR3 extends over 12 amino acids. Unmatched junction bases numbered 2, after V lost 1 base and J lost 6 bases. In DNA form, the CDR3 reads TGCAGTGCTAGAGGGCAGGGGGATGGCTACACCTTC. Translation: CSARGQGDGYTF.

V usage is TRBV24-1 and J usage is TRBJ2-1; D ambiguous. The germline CDR1 and CDR2 sequences are KGHDR and SFDVKD. The CDR3 covers 13 residues. The V gene lost 1 base and the J gene lost 15 bases, with 15 bases spanning the gap. In DNA form, the CDR3 reads TGTGCCACCAGTGATTTCACGGTCGGAAAGGTGTTCTTC. As protein: CATSDFTVGKVFF.

This chain joins TRBV5-1 and TRBJ2-5; TRBD2 matches 10 bases. The DNA end lines up better with TRBJ2-1; the J call may be wrong. The CDR3 is made up of 17 amino acids. Germline loops: CDR1 SGHRS, CDR2 YFSETQ. The CDR3 sequence: CASSLLVAGGRGNEQFF. Written as DNA, the CDR3 is TGCGCCAGCAGCTTGCTAGTAGCGGGAGGCCGGGGGAATGAGCAGTTCTTC.

This clonotype occurred a few times. This chain links TRBV5-1 with TRBJ2-7, with TRBD1 identical over 7 bases. The CDR3 sequence is 14 residues long. Germline-derived CDR1 and CDR2 are SGHRS and YFSETQ. The V and J ends lost 4 bases and 7 bases, in that order; junction bases with no gene match: 11. As DNA, the CDR3 is TGCGCCAGCAGCCGAGGGACAGAGTTGGATGAGCAGTACTTC. Protein product: CASSRGTELDEQYF.

In its sample, this clonotype was seen once. The chain has TRBV29-1 and TRBJ1-2; D is perhaps TRBD1 (5 bases). Trimming removed 4 bases at V and 5 bases at J, with 11 bases between. The germline CDR1 and CDR2 sequences are SQVTM and ANQGSEA. This CDR3 comprises 12 residues. As DNA, the CDR3 is TGCAGCGTTGGAGAGGGGAGGTATGGCTACACCTTC. The encoded protein is CSVGEGRYGYTF.

The chain joins TRBV10-2 to TRBJ2-5; 7 bases map to TRBD2. The germline V gene encodes CDR1 WSHSY and CDR2 SAAADI. The length of the CDR3 is 15 residues. V was pared by 7 bases and J by 1 base, with 9 bases of the junction left unmatched. Here the CDR3 reads CASTQMTSTQETQYF. The CDR3 nucleotides read TGCGCCAGCACCCAAATGACTAGCACCCAAGAGACCCAGTACTTC.

This clonotype was counted a few times. The J gene is TRBJ2-1, the V gene TRBV6-5, with D hard to call. Trimming left V 4 bases short and J 0 bases short, with 7 bases between. Germline V lookup: CDR1 MNHEY, CDR2 SVGAGI. This CDR3 is 14 amino acids long. This CDR3 is CASSFLSSYNEQFF. As DNA, the CDR3 is TGTGCCAGCAGTTTCCTTAGCTCCTACAATGAGCAGTTCTTC.

This clonotype was seen a few times. The chain is built from TRBV20-1 and TRBJ2-7; D gene uncertain. Germline CDR1 and CDR2: DFQATT and SNEGSKA (reference sequence). The CDR3 spans 10 residues. Trimming removed 3 bases at V and 6 bases at J, with 6 bases between. The CDR3, as DNA: TGCAGTGCTAGTTCGGCCGAGCAGTACTTC. This codes for CSASSAEQYF.

There are a few counts of this clonotype. Germline and junction disagree at one end, which may indicate a read error. J is TRBJ2-7 and V is TRBV4-3; 11 bases are shared with TRBD2. The CDR3 length is 16 residues. Per the germline V gene, CDR1 is LGHNA and CDR2 is YSLEER. CDR3 residues: CAGSHVGLADSYEQYF. The CDR3 region has the DNA TGCGCCGGCAGCCATGTGGGACTAGCGGACTCCTACGAGCAGTACTTC.

V is TRBV7-2 and J is TRBJ1-5; D might be TRBD1 (6 bases). This CDR3 has 15 amino acids. Germline CDR1 is SGHTA and CDR2 is FQGNSA. Trimming took 4 bases from V and 6 from J, leaving 16 bases between them. In DNA form, the CDR3 reads TGTGCCAGCAGCTCAAGGACAGTCGTAGGTCAGCCCCAGCATTTT. It codes for CASSSRTVVGQPQHF.

This chain joins TRBV7-6 and TRBJ2-5; weak D call: TRBD1 (5 bases). Germline V gene data show CDR1 as SGHVS and CDR2 as FNYEAQ. This CDR3 is built from 14 residues. The V end lost 2 bases, the J end lost 4 bases, and 11 bases lay between the germline ends. The CDR3 region has the DNA TGTGCCAGCAGCTTATATTTGACAGTAGAGACCCAGTACTTC. Protein sequence: CASSLYLTVETQYF.

V gene TRBV29-1 combines with J gene TRBJ1-5; D gene unclear. The CDR3 runs 14 residues. CDR1 is SQVTM and CDR2 is ANQGSEA in the germline V gene. V was cut by 2 bases and J by 0 bases, with 8 bases left in between. CDR3 protein: CSVEFGGSNQPQHF. The CDR3 nucleotides are TGCAGCGTTGAATTTGGCGGTAGCAATCAGCCCCAGCATTTT.

This clonotype has a handful of counts. V gene TRBV25-1 combines with J gene TRBJ1-4; 7 nucleotides align to TRBD1. Germline V CDR1 and CDR2: MGHDK, SYGVNS. V shed 5 bases and J 5 bases; nucleotides not matched to a gene: 8. The CDR3 totals 15 residues. CDR3 nucleotides: TGTGCCAGCAGTCCACCCGGGACAGCAAATGAAAAACTGTTTTTT. Its protein product is CASSPPGTANEKLFF.

This clonotype has only a few counts. The V and J genes are TRBV4-3 and TRBJ2-2, with a weak D call TRBD2 (6 bases). The CDR3 length is 18 residues. V was cut by 0 bases and J by 5 bases, with 19 bases left in between. Germline CDR1 is LGHNA and CDR2 is YSLEER. The CDR3 sequence is CASSQDAGPVEGTGELFF. The CDR3 nucleotides are TGCGCCAGCAGCCAAGACGCGGGGCCTGTAGAGGGTACCGGGGAGCTGTTTTTT.

The chain recombines TRBV9 with TRBJ2-1; 7 bases fit TRBD2. The CDR3 spans 14 residues. J lost 5 bases, V lost 5 bases, and 7 bases had no gene match. Looked up from germline, CDR1 is SGDLS and CDR2 is YYNGEE. The CDR3 region is CASSLRRGNNEQFF. Written as DNA, the CDR3 is TGTGCCAGCAGTCTCCGGCGGGGGAACAATGAGCAGTTCTTC.

This chain joins TRBV20-1 and TRBJ2-7, with 9 bases aligning to TRBD1. With V trimmed by 5 bases and J by 2 bases, 10 bases remained unmatched. This CDR3 has 15 amino acids. Germline V gives CDR1 DFQATT, CDR2 SNEGSKA (reference sequence). The CDR3, as DNA: TGCAGTGCTTTGACCCCGGGACAGGGTACCTACGAGCAGTACTTC. Residues: CSALTPGQGTYEQYF.